This T cell receptor (beta chain) was obtained from a study of T cells in Graves' hyperthyroidism and ophthalmopathy. This clonotype was recorded many times. Its antigen is still unknown. The CDR3 regions of TCR beta were amplified from RNA transcripts. First-round RT-PCR of the TCR CDR3 relied on the HTBI primer set. Via MiXCR, TCRdb re-called the multiplex PCR reads, giving one row per CDR3 protein. The table shows more than 450,000 distinct CDR3 sequences, with 13% to 15% occurring only once. No ophthalmopathy progression within 18 months constituted stable Graves' hyperthyroidism. Every diagnosis used clinical symptoms, serum thyroxine and TRAb, thyroid ultrasound and orbital computed tomography. Extraction of PBMCs used roughly 9.6 ml of fresh peripheral blood. Findings of the study overall: Among thyroid clonotypes expanded above 0.001, most also appeared in blood.

V gave up 8 bases and J gave up 3 bases; unmatched junction bases: 11. The CDR3 totals 15 residues. The germline V gene encodes CDR1 MNHEY and CDR2 SVGEGT. The rearrangement joins TRBV6-2 or TRBV6-3 to TRBJ1-2; 8 nucleotides align to TRBD1. Sequenced input: blood. The source of this sequence is a woman aged 40 to 49 with Graves' hyperthyroidism. The CDR3 sequence is CASRDLGQGDYGYTF. CDR3 DNA: TGTGCCAGCCGAGACCTCGGACAGGGCGACTATGGCTACACCTTC.